The 21 T cell receptor beta chains below come from one sample, sequenced in a study of blood T cell repertoires in COVID-19. TCRdb keeps only in-frame clones here, not all; method: immunoSEQ multiplex PCR. The data show around 13,000 clones, 92% seen once. The sequencing sample was made of peripheral blood. The receptors come from a woman aged 70-85 years with active COVID-19.

The chain couples TRBV28 to TRBJ1-5, with TRBD1 as a possible D gene (6 bases). The ends were cut back, 2 bases at V and 7 bases at J, with 12 bases in the middle. From germline, CDR1 is MDHEN and CDR2 SYDVKM. This CDR3 region has 14 residues. In nucleotides, the CDR3 is TGTGCCAGCAGTTTAACAGGGCTGGAGCAGCCCCAGCATTTT. Translated, it gives CASSLTGLEQPQHF. Complete variable domain (other parts from reference TRBV28 and TRBJ1-5): DVKVTQSSRYLVKRTGEKVFLECVQDMDHENMFWYRQDPGLGLRLIYFSYDVKMKEKGDIPEGYSVSREKKERFSLILESASTNQTSMYLCASSLTGLEQPQHFGDGTRLSIL.

The chain combines TRBV29-1 with TRBJ2-7; 8 bases match TRBD2. This CDR3 spans 14 amino acids. The ends lost 4 bases at V and 4 bases at J; junction bases unmatched: 9. CDR1 and CDR2 (germline): SQVTM, ANQGSEA. The CDR3 is CSVVVPGLGYEQYF. CDR3 sequence (DNA): TGCAGCGTTGTGGTACCGGGACTAGGTTACGAGCAGTACTTC.

The gene calls are TRBV5-8 and TRBJ2-1; the match to TRBD2 covers 9 bases. The CDR3 is 15 amino acids. V lost 1 base to trimming and J lost 3 bases; unmatched junction nucleotides: 2. Germline V CDR1 and CDR2: SGHTS, YDEGEE. The CDR3 here is CASSLSSGGYNEQFF. The CDR3 region has the DNA TGTGCCAGCAGCTTGAGTAGCGGGGGCTACAATGAGCAGTTCTTC. Variable domain in full (rest from reference TRBV5-8 and TRBJ2-1): EAGVTQSPTHLIKTRGQQATLRCSPISGHTSVYWYQQALGLGLQFLLWYDEGEERNRGNFPPRFSGRQFPNYSSELNVNALELEDSALYLCASSLSSGGYNEQFFGPGTRLTVL.

The J gene is TRBJ2-7, the V gene TRBV12-3 or TRBV12-4; maybe TRBD1 (5 bases). The CDR3 covers 13 residues. Trimming pared 6 bases from V and 3 bases from J, leaving 12 bases between. CDR3 in amino acids: CASSLRDSYEQYF. The DNA for the CDR3 is TGTGCCAGCAGCCTTAGAGACAGCTACGAGCAGTACTTC.

The chain is built from TRBV18 and TRBJ2-3; 10 nucleotides line up with TRBD2. The CDR3 totals 15 residues. CDR1 KGHSH and CDR2 LQKENI come from the germline V gene. With V trimmed by 2 bases and J by 5 bases, 4 bases remained unmatched. For the CDR3, the DNA is TGTGCCAGCTCACCAGCGGCTAGCGGGAGAGATACGCAGTATTTT. Encoded protein: CASSPAASGRDTQYF.

V gene TRBV5-1 combines with J gene TRBJ2-3; TRBD2 agrees at 11 bases. CDR1 is SGHRS and CDR2 is YFSETQ in the germline V gene. Losses at the gene ends were 7 bases for V and 0 bases for J; bases not matched to a gene: 4. The CDR3 totals 15 residues. Here the CDR3 DNA reads TGCGCCAGCGGGCTAGCGGGAGGCAGCACAGATACGCAGTATTTT. It yields the protein CASGLAGGSTDTQYF. The full variable domain, completed using reference TRBV5-1 and TRBJ2-3, is KAGVTQTPRYLIKTRGQQVTLSCSPISGHRSVSWYQQTPGQGLQFLFEYFSETQRNKGNFPGRFSGRQFSNSRSEMNVSTLELGDSALYLCASGLAGGSTDTQYFGPGTRLTVL.

The rearrangement joins TRBV5-1 to TRBJ2-5; a weak D match, TRBD1 (6 bases). The CDR3 is made up of 14 amino acids. The germline V and J ends were trimmed by 1 base and 0 bases, with 7 bases remaining between them. Germline V gene data show CDR1 as SGHRS and CDR2 as YFSETQ. This CDR3 reads CASSLTGNQETQYF. DNA of the CDR3: TGCGCCAGCAGCTTGACAGGGAACCAAGAGACCCAGTACTTC.

The rearrangement links TRBV19 to TRBJ2-7, with TRBD1 matching over 9 bases. V lost 5 bases and J lost 3; bases outside the gene matches: 2. Germline V gene lookup returns CDR1 LNHDA and CDR2 SQIVND (reference sequence). The CDR3 loop spans 13 amino acids. CDR3 protein: CASSVGQGYEQYF. In DNA form, the CDR3 reads TGTGCCAGTAGTGTGGGACAGGGCTACGAGCAGTACTTC.

CDR3 sequence: CASSWGSLQETQYF. CDR3 sequence (DNA): TGTGCCAGCTCCTGGGGCAGCCTACAAGAGACCCAGTACTTC. The rearrangement uses TRBV6-5 and TRBJ2-5; possible D gene TRBD1, 5 bases. V lost 8 bases, J lost 2 bases, and 15 bases lay in between. CDR1 is MNHEY, CDR2 SVGAGI, per germline. The CDR3 extends over 14 amino acids.

The CDR3 reads CASSPGLLPNEQYF. CDR3 coding DNA: TGTGCCAGCTCACCGGGACTACTCCCTAACGAGCAGTACTTC. The V and J genes are TRBV18 and TRBJ2-7; 7 bases fit TRBD2. Germline V gene lookup returns CDR1 KGHSH and CDR2 LQKENI. The CDR3 spans 14 residues. J was trimmed by 5 bases and V by 3 bases; bases with no gene match: 7.

The gene calls are TRBV18 and TRBJ2-7, with TRBD2 matching over 10 bases. Germline lookup yields CDR1 KGHSH and CDR2 LQKENI. The CDR3 has 15 amino acids. V gave up 2 bases and J gave up 2 bases; unmatched junction bases: 3. The CDR3 DNA reads TGTGCCAGCTCACCAAGGACTAGCGGTACCTACGAGCAGTACTTC. As protein: CASSPRTSGTYEQYF.

This chain links TRBV6-1 with TRBJ2-1, with D possibly matching TRBD1 (5 bases). V lost 1 base, J lost 4 bases, and 8 bases lay in between. Per germline, CDR1 MNHNS and CDR2 SASEGT. The CDR3 contains 14 residues. CDR3 sequence: CASSEGHRYNEQFF. CDR3 coding DNA: TGTGCCAGCAGTGAAGGTCACAGGTACAATGAGCAGTTCTTC.

This rearrangement joins TRBV18 to TRBJ2-7; 8 bases line up with TRBD1. The length of the CDR3 is 13 residues. The V gene end was trimmed by 2 bases and the J gene end by 6 bases; junction bases not matched to a gene: 3. Germline CDR1 KGHSH, CDR2 LQKENI. The CDR3 bases are TGTGCCAGCTCACCAAACAGGGGGGTCGAGCAGTACTTC. This sequence encodes CASSPNRGVEQYF.

V is TRBV24-1 and J is TRBJ2-2, with D perhaps matching TRBD2 (5 bases). Germline assignment: CDR1 KGHDR and CDR2 SFDVKD. The CDR3 sequence is 12 residues long. The V gene lost 7 bases and the J gene lost 5 bases, with 7 bases spanning the gap. In DNA form, the CDR3 reads TGTGCCACCAGGCAGCGGACCGGGGAGCTGTTTTTT. This translates into CATRQRTGELFF.

The chain uses TRBV6-6 and TRBJ1-1; D remains ambiguous. CDR1 MNHNY and CDR2 SVGAGI come from the germline V gene (reference sequence). The CDR3 loop spans 14 amino acids. The V end was cut by 4 bases, the J end by 0 bases, with 9 bases between. The CDR3 protein is CASSSLALNTEAFF. The CDR3 DNA reads TGTGCCAGCAGTTCCCTAGCTTTGAACACTGAAGCTTTCTTT.

The rearrangement uses TRBV5-1 and TRBJ2-3; TRBD1 aligns across 9 bases. V was clipped by 2 bases and J by 2 bases; unmatched bases: 6. CDR1 and CDR2 from the germline V gene are SGHRS and YFSETQ. The CDR3 length is 16 residues. The CDR3 DNA reads as TGCGCCAGCAGCTTAGGGACAGGGTCAAACACAGATACGCAGTATTTT. Amino acid sequence: CASSLGTGSNTDTQYF.

This clone was found once. This chain joins TRBV5-1 and TRBJ2-3; D is perhaps TRBD2 (7 bases). V lost 0 bases and J lost 10, with 18 bases in between. The germline V gene has CDR1 SGHRS and CDR2 YFSETQ. CDR3 length: 15 amino acids. The CDR3 sequence: CASSLAGDPAGAQYF. The CDR3 DNA sequence: TGCGCCAGCAGCTTGGCAGGGGATCCCGCGGGAGCGCAGTATTTT.

This chain connects TRBV5-1 to TRBJ2-1, with 14 bases matching TRBD2. Germline V gene lookup returns CDR1 SGHRS and CDR2 YFSETQ. V shed 4 bases, J shed 7 bases, and the junction held 7 bases outside the gene matches. The CDR3 is made up of 16 amino acids. The CDR3 sequence: CASSGGTSGSGNEQFF. The DNA for the CDR3 is TGCGCCAGCAGCGGCGGGACTAGCGGGAGTGGTAATGAGCAGTTCTTC.

CDR3: CASRGVDNEQFF. As DNA, the CDR3 is TGTGCCAGCAGAGGGGTGGACAATGAGCAGTTCTTC. This chain uses TRBV27 with TRBJ2-1, with TRBD1 as a possible D gene (5 bases). From germline, CDR1 is MNHEY and CDR2 SMNVEV (reference sequence). This CDR3 is 12 amino acids long. The V end lost 6 bases, the J end lost 5 bases, and 8 bases lay between the germline ends.

This clone was seen once. The chain has TRBV6-2 or TRBV6-3 and TRBJ2-7; D gene unclear. Trimming shortened V by 3 bases and J by 0 bases, and 15 bases separated the two germline ends. Germline CDR1 and CDR2: MNHEY and SVGEGT. The CDR3 has 16 residues. CDR3 sequence (DNA): TGTGCCAGCAGTTATCCAGACTTACTCGTCTCCTACGAGCAGTACTTC. Protein: CASSYPDLLVSYEQYF.

This chain links TRBV28 with TRBJ2-1; maybe TRBD1 (6 bases). Trimming took off 3 bases at V and 13 bases at J, with 16 bases between the two ends. This CDR3 has 13 residues. CDR1 is MDHEN and CDR2 is SYDVKM in the germline V gene. In nucleotides, the CDR3 is TGTGCCAGCAGTTTCCCCGGACAGCGGAACCAGTTCTTC. This codes for CASSFPGQRNQFF.